The 26 T cell receptor beta chains listed next were all sequenced from one sample in a study of blood T cells in healthy people across ages. Using a J-beta primer mix together with a sample-barcoded 5' primer, a second PCR was run for roughly 7 to 11 cycles. Via MiXCR, TCRdb re-called the 5' RACE reads, giving one row per CDR3 protein. The repertoire consists of 650,000 to 700,000 distinct CDR3 sequences, with 40% to 65% occurring once and the leading ten covering approximately 15%. The sequencing sample was made of blood. The receptors shown here come from an elderly woman in good health.

The CDR3 DNA reads as TGCAGTGCTAGTACTAGCGGGGGGGTCGGGACAGATACGCAGTATTTT. It yields the protein CSASTSGGVGTDTQYF. The chain links TRBV20-1 to TRBJ2-3; 13 bases map to TRBD2. CDR1 DFQATT and CDR2 SNEGSKA come from the germline V gene (reference sequence). This CDR3 is built from 16 residues. V lost 3 bases and J lost 3; bases outside the gene matches: 6.

There are a few counts of this clonotype. A clone one base away is much larger, so this may be a read error. The chain recombines TRBV6-4 with TRBJ2-3, with D possibly being TRBD2 (7 bases). CDR1 MRHNA and CDR2 SNTAGT come from the germline V gene. The CDR3 is 16 residues long. This CDR3 reads CASSDSMGGGTDMQYF. CDR3 nucleotide sequence: TGTGCCAGCAGTGACTCGATGGGGGGGGGCACAGATATGCAGTATTTT.

The chain employs TRBV20-1 and TRBJ1-2; 7 bases are a match to TRBD1. This CDR3 is 15 amino acids long. In germline, CDR1 is DFQATT, CDR2 SNEGSKA (reference sequence). Unmatched junction bases numbered 11, after V lost 3 bases and J lost 4 bases. The CDR3 region is CSASGEQGPVYGYTF. The CDR3 nucleotides are TGCAGTGCTAGTGGAGAACAGGGGCCAGTCTATGGCTACACCTTC.

V usage is TRBV10-3 and J usage is TRBJ2-3; unclear D gene. V was clipped by 2 bases and J by 6 bases, with 12 bases between them. The CDR3 loop spans 14 amino acids. Germline CDR1 is ENHRY and CDR2 is SYGVKD. CDR3 residues: CAISEGPLRDTQYF. Written as DNA, the CDR3 is TGTGCCATCAGTGAGGGGCCACTGAGGGATACGCAGTATTTT.

The J gene is TRBJ2-5, the V gene TRBV5-1; D may be TRBD2 (5 bases). Trimming cost V 4 bases and J 11 bases, with 18 bases left between them. The germline V gene has CDR1 SGHRS and CDR2 YFSETQ. CDR3 length: 13 residues. CDR3 region: CASSNGVRNEQYF. CDR3 nucleotide sequence: TGCGCCAGCAGCAACGGGGTTCGCAATGAGCAGTACTTC.

Of note for this clonotype: This clone may be a read error of a much larger clone one base away. The chain recombines TRBV20-1 with TRBJ2-5; TRBD2 matches at 7 bases. The ends lost 7 bases at V and 11 bases at J; junction bases unmatched: 13. In germline, CDR1 is DFQATT, CDR2 SNEGSKA (reference sequence). CDR3 length: 12 amino acids. CDR3 loop: CSGRAGRDEQYF. The CDR3 DNA reads TGCAGTGGCCGGGCGGGGAGGGATGAGCAGTACTTC.

This clonotype was counted many times. The chain joins TRBV7-9 to TRBJ1-2, with a weak D call TRBD1 (5 bases). Germline loops: CDR1 SEHNR, CDR2 FQNEAQ (reference sequence). Between the trimmed V and J ends, which lost 3 bases and 1 base, there was a span of 12 bases. The CDR3 loop spans 15 amino acids. This CDR3 is CASSLETAHNYGYTF. The CDR3 DNA follows: TGTGCCAGCAGCTTGGAGACAGCCCATAACTATGGCTACACCTTC. The full variable domain, with the rest looked up from reference TRBV7-9 and TRBJ1-2, is DTGVSQNPRHKITKRGQNVTFRCDPISEHNRLYWYRQTLGQGPEFLTYFQNEAQLEKSRLLSDRFSAERPKGSFSTLEIQRTEQGDSAMYLCASSLETAHNYGYTFGSGTRLTVV.

The chain couples TRBV11-1 to TRBJ2-1; 7 bases are a match to TRBD1. The J call may be wrong; the DNA end is better matched by TRBJ2-7. This CDR3 has 16 amino acids. Germline V lookup: CDR1 SGHAT, CDR2 FQDESV (reference sequence). Here the CDR3 reads CASSPQGDRSYNEQYF. CDR3 sequence (DNA): TGTGCCAGCAGCCCCCAGGGGGACCGCTCCTACAATGAGCAGTACTTC.

This clonotype came up many times. The J gene is TRBJ2-3, the V gene TRBV20-1; a weak D match, TRBD2 (6 bases). The CDR3 contains 14 residues. Germline V lookup: CDR1 DFQATT, CDR2 SNEGSKA (reference sequence). The germline V and J ends were trimmed by 1 base and 2 bases, with 10 bases remaining between them. CDR3 nucleotides: TGCAGTGCTAGAGTCGGCGGGACCACAGATACGCAGTATTTT. Protein product: CSARVGGTTDTQYF.

The V call is TRBV6-5, the J call TRBJ2-7; D is uncertain. In germline, CDR1 is MNHEY, CDR2 SVGAGI. V lost 2 bases and J lost 0, with 11 bases in between. This CDR3 contains 15 residues. The CDR3: CASSYGPRGSYEQYF. CDR3 DNA sequence: TGTGCCAGCAGTTACGGCCCCCGAGGCTCCTACGAGCAGTACTTC.

The chain uses TRBV3-1 and TRBJ2-1; D is perhaps TRBD2 (7 bases). This CDR3 spans 14 amino acids. The germline gives CDR1 LGHDT, CDR2 YNNKEL (reference sequence). The germline V and J ends were trimmed by 7 bases and 6 bases, with 16 bases remaining between them. CDR3 in DNA: TGTGCCAGCACCAAGAGGGGGGGCCTCAATGAGCAGTTCTTC. This codes for CASTKRGGLNEQFF.

Concerning this clonotype itself: One base away lies a much larger clone, so this may be a sequencing read error. This sequence joins TRBV3-1 and TRBJ2-1; D unresolved. Trimming cost V 5 bases and J 13 bases, with 21 bases left between them. Germline loops: CDR1 LGHDT, CDR2 YNNKEL (reference sequence). CDR3 length equals 14 residues. CDR3 in amino acids: CASSYRAYSPEQFF. CDR3 in DNA: TGTGCCAGCAGCTACCGAGCCTACAGCCCCGAACAGTTCTTC.

The V gene is TRBV7-2, the J gene TRBJ2-1, with D tentatively TRBD1 (5 bases). From germline, CDR1 is SGHTA and CDR2 FQGNSA. The V end was cut by 4 bases, the J end by 6 bases, with 16 bases between. This CDR3 has 15 amino acids. Here the CDR3 reads CTSSSAGPGANEQFF. The CDR3 nucleotides read TGTACCAGCAGCTCCGCAGGTCCTGGGGCCAATGAGCAGTTCTTC.

The chain links TRBV28 to TRBJ2-1; D is unclear. The CDR3 is 13 residues long. Per the germline V gene, CDR1 is MDHEN and CDR2 is SYDVKM. The V end was cut by 6 bases, the J end by 5 bases, with 11 bases between. The CDR3 spells CASSQTNNNEQFF. The CDR3 nucleotides are TGTGCCAGCAGCCAGACCAACAACAATGAGCAGTTCTTC.

The table lists this clonotype with a count of one. The V gene is TRBV9, the J gene TRBJ1-1; a possible D gene is TRBD1 (6 bases). The V and J ends lost 2 bases and 10 bases respectively, with 12 bases between them. CDR1 and CDR2 from the germline V gene are SGDLS and YYNGEE. This CDR3 is 12 amino acids long. CDR3 protein: CASSVGTQGAFF. CDR3 coding DNA: TGTGCCAGCAGCGTCGGGACACAGGGAGCTTTCTTT.

On this clonotype: A read error may be the cause here, since a much bigger clone is one base away. V usage is TRBV20-1 and J usage is TRBJ2-7; 9 bases are a match to TRBD2. Germline values: CDR1 DFQATT, CDR2 SNEGSKA (reference sequence). CDR3 size: 13 residues. V shed 6 bases, J shed 6 bases, and the junction held 9 bases outside the gene matches. The chain's CDR3 is CSAEGGGAFEQYF. DNA of the CDR3: TGCAGTGCCGAGGGCGGGGGGGCCTTCGAGCAGTACTTC.

V and J are TRBV27 and TRBJ1-1, with D possibly matching TRBD1 (6 bases). V lost 6 bases to trimming and J lost 4 bases, with 15 bases between them. The CDR3 is 14 residues long. Per germline, CDR1 MNHEY and CDR2 SMNVEV (reference sequence). The CDR3 region has the DNA TGTGCCAGCAGCCCAACAGGGCTCCCCACTGAAGCTTTCTTT. Its protein product is CASSPTGLPTEAFF.

As for this clonotype: A read error may account for a junction end that differs from germline. The CDR3 reads CASSQLLRDRELFF. Here the CDR3 DNA reads TGTGCCAGCAGCCAACTACTCCGGGACAGGGAACTGTTTTTT. The rearrangement links TRBV14 to TRBJ2-2, with 9 positions matching TRBD1. The germline V gene encodes CDR1 SGHDN and CDR2 FVKESK. The CDR3 loop spans 14 amino acids.

The chain recombines TRBV9 with TRBJ2-2; D gene ambiguous. V was cut by 2 bases and J by 3 bases, with 8 bases left in between. This CDR3 spans 14 amino acids. Germline assignment: CDR1 SGDLS and CDR2 YYNGEE. CDR3 protein: CASSVLDDTGELFF. In DNA, the CDR3 is TGTGCCAGCAGCGTTCTAGATGACACCGGGGAGCTGTTTTTT.

The chain uses TRBV25-1 and TRBJ1-2, with D unresolved. V shed 2 bases and J shed 4 bases, with 8 bases lying between them. The CDR3 contains 13 residues. Germline CDR1 MGHDK, CDR2 SYGVNS. CDR3 coding DNA: TGTGCCAGCAGTGAAGTGGAAATCTATGGCTACACCTTC. It codes for CASSEVEIYGYTF.

This clonotype was seen a handful of times. The chain couples TRBV5-1 to TRBJ2-5; 8 bases are a match to TRBD1. The V gene end was trimmed by 0 bases and the J gene end by 13 bases; junction bases not matched to a gene: 11. The CDR3 covers 14 residues. Germline V gene sequence: CDR1 SGHRS, CDR2 YFSETQ. CDR3 sequence: CASSLVSGGPVGYF. CDR3 bases: TGCGCCAGCAGCTTGGTGTCAGGGGGCCCTGTGGGGTACTTC.

The chain combines TRBV12-3 or TRBV12-4 with TRBJ2-7, with D possibly being TRBD1 (6 bases). Judging by the DNA end, TRBJ2-5 fits better; the J call may be wrong. CDR3 length: 14 residues. The CDR3 sequence: CASSLAAGDETQYF. The DNA for the CDR3 is TGTGCCAGCAGTTTAGCTGCAGGGGACGAGACCCAGTACTTC.

The CDR3, as DNA: TGTGCCAGCAGCGTATGGGCTAGCGGGATCCGTGATACGCAGTATTTT. Translating it yields CASSVWASGIRDTQYF. The rearrangement joins TRBV9 to TRBJ2-3; 9 nucleotides agree with TRBD2. The CDR3 length is 16 residues. V was pared by 1 base and J by 6 bases, with 9 bases of the junction left unmatched. Germline V gene data show CDR1 as SGDLS and CDR2 as YYNGEE.

This clonotype was observed a handful of times. The chain recombines TRBV14 with TRBJ1-2; D ambiguous. This CDR3 spans 17 amino acids. Germline CDR1 reads SGHDN; CDR2 reads FVKESK. V lost 0 bases and J 0 bases, leaving 14 bases between the germline ends. The CDR3 coding sequence is TGTGCCAGCAGCCAAGATCTACCCCGATTAGCTAACTATGGCTACACCTTC. This sequence encodes CASSQDLPRLANYGYTF.

This clonotype was counted between two and nine times. The rearrangement links TRBV18 to TRBJ2-1; 7 bases are a match to TRBD1. The germline V gene has CDR1 KGHSH and CDR2 LQKENI. This CDR3 has 13 residues. Trimming removed 2 bases from V and 7 bases from J; junction bases left unmatched: 2. The CDR3 reads CASSPETGNEQFF. The CDR3 DNA follows: TGTGCCAGCTCACCAGAGACAGGGAATGAGCAGTTCTTC.

The V gene is TRBV3-1, the J gene TRBJ1-2, with TRBD1 matching 7 bases. The CDR3 loop spans 16 amino acids. The V gene's germline CDR1 is LGHDT and CDR2 YNNKEL (reference sequence). The V and J ends lost 3 bases and 2 bases, in that order; junction bases with no gene match: 9. The CDR3 loop reads CASSQKSTGDNYGYTF. CDR3 DNA sequence: TGTGCCAGCAGCCAGAAGAGTACAGGGGACAACTATGGCTACACCTTC.